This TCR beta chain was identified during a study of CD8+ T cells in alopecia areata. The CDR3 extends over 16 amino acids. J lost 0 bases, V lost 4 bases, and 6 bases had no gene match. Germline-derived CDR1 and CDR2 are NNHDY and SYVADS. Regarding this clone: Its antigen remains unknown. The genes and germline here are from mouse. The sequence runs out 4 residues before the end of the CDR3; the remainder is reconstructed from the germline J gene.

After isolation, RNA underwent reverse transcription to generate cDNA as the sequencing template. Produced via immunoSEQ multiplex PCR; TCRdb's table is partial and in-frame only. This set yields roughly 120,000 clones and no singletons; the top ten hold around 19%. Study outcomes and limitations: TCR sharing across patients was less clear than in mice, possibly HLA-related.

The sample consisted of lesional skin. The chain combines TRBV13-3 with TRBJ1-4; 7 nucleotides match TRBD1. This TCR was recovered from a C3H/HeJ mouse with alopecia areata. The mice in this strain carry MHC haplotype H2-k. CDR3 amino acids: CASSTGQKLSNERLFF. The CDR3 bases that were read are TGTGCCAGCAGTACGGGACAGAAACTTTCCAACGAA.